This record covers a single T cell receptor (beta chain). What it binds is not known. The data are from a study of CD8 T cells in Susac syndrome. Study background: Treatment status at blood draw for the Susac syndrome patients was therapy-naive, corticosteroids, or intravenous immunoglobulin alone. Study results and limitations: Expansion of clones was not seen in the CD4+ T cell repertoires of Susac syndrome. It was acknowledged in the study that its TCR sequencing and HLA analysis involved a relatively small number of individuals.

With random hexamers, reverse transcription was performed on about 0.5 to 1 ug of RNA. One entry per CDR3 protein, called by TCRdb with MiXCR from the immunoSEQ multiplex PCR reads. The repertoire holds about 150,000 distinct CDR3 sequences, with around 95% as singletons. Germline V gives CDR1 SEHNR, CDR2 FQNEAQ (reference sequence). CDR3 size: 17 residues. The V gene lost 0 bases and the J gene lost 2 bases, with 17 bases spanning the gap. Susac syndrome patients met recently defined diagnostic criteria for definite or probable disease. This TCR was recovered from a human donor with Susac syndrome. The V call is TRBV7-9, the J call TRBJ2-7; the D is unclear. Material for sequencing was CD4+ T cells from PBMCs. DNA of the CDR3: TGTGCCAGCAGCTTAGCGGGGTCTGGAGTTCAACCCTACGAGCAGTACTTC. Translation: CASSLAGSGVQPYEQYF.